One sample yielded the 7 T cell receptor beta chains listed below, sequenced in a study of blood T cell repertoires in COVID-19. Only in-frame clones appear in the TCRdb table, and some are missing; sequencing was by immunoSEQ multiplex PCR. The data show roughly 220,000 clones, around 82% seen once. Sequencing was done on a sample of peripheral blood. All receptors derive from a woman aged 60-70 years with acute or convalescent COVID-19.

This clone has a single count. The chain has TRBV3-1 (or the pseudogene TRBV3-2) and TRBJ2-5; tentative D call: TRBD2 (5 bases). CDR1 and CDR2 (germline): LGHDT, YNNKEL (reference sequence). V was clipped by 4 bases and J by 6 bases, with 15 bases between them. This CDR3 has 14 residues. The CDR3 protein is CASSPLGETQTQYF. DNA of the CDR3: TGTGCCAGCAGCCCCCTCGGGGAAACGCAGACCCAGTACTTC.

The chain combines TRBV15 with TRBJ2-3, with TRBD1 identical over 7 bases. Losses at the gene ends were 1 base for V and 2 bases for J; bases not matched to a gene: 6. The CDR3 is 16 amino acids. Germline CDR1 is LNHNV and CDR2 is YYDKDF (reference sequence). CDR3 sequence: CATSRAWGTATDTQYF. The CDR3 DNA follows: TGTGCCACCAGCAGAGCATGGGGGACAGCCACAGATACGCAGTATTTT.

This chain joins TRBV19 and TRBJ2-2; D is ambiguous. Trimming removed 10 bases from V and 0 bases from J, with 15 bases in between. CDR1 LNHDA and CDR2 SQIVND come from the germline V gene (reference sequence). This CDR3 has 15 residues. The CDR3 reads CATSWQAANTGELFF. CDR3 DNA sequence: TGTGCCACCTCGTGGCAGGCTGCGAACACCGGGGAGCTGTTTTTT.

V and J are TRBV6-5 and TRBJ1-6; D remains ambiguous. The CDR3 loop spans 13 amino acids. The V and J ends lost 6 bases and 7 bases respectively, with 10 bases between them. Germline CDR1 MNHEY, CDR2 SVGAGI. The CDR3 spells CASRTVENSPLHF. The CDR3 bases are TGTGCCAGCAGAACAGTAGAAAATTCACCCCTCCACTTT.

This chain joins TRBV2 and TRBJ2-1, with a tentative D call TRBD1 (5 bases). Trimming stripped 6 bases from V and 7 bases from J, with 19 bases between. This CDR3 is 15 amino acids long. Germline CDR1 is SNHLY and CDR2 is FYNNEI. CDR3 DNA sequence: TGTGCCAGCAGGGGTGTCCCAGGGAATAGTAATGAGCAGTTCTTC. Translated: CASRGVPGNSNEQFF.

This sequence joins TRBV20-1 and TRBJ1-2; D not resolved. The CDR3 has 11 amino acids. Germline V lookup: CDR1 DFQATT, CDR2 SNEGSKA (reference sequence). Trimming shortened V by 1 base and J by 6 bases, and 6 bases separated the two germline ends. The CDR3 reads CSARGENGYTF. CDR3 in DNA: TGCAGTGCTAGAGGCGAAAATGGCTACACCTTC.

This clone was picked up one time. The rearrangement links TRBV2 to TRBJ1-1; the D is unclear. The CDR3 loop spans 13 amino acids. V lost 4 bases and J 2 bases, leaving 8 bases between the germline ends. CDR1 and CDR2 (germline): SNHLY, FYNNEI. The CDR3 DNA follows: TGTGCCAGCAGTGCGAGGAGCAACACTGAAGCTTTCTTT. This encodes CASSARSNTEAFF.